The 27 T cell receptor beta chains reported below all come from one sample, sequenced in a study of blood T cell repertoires in COVID-19 (dated by TCRdb to 2020 to 2021). Receptors were amplified or captured by the immunoSEQ multiplex PCR assay. TCRdb's version of the immuneACCESS table is confined to in-frame rearrangements and falls short of the full clone set. An unresolved V gene accounts for under half of the shortfall where checked; the remainder is of unknown origin. Within this sample are about 220,000 clones, with around 88% of them counted one time only. The ten largest make up approximately 14% of the sample. Sample: PBMCs or T cells enriched from blood (not recorded which). The receptors here all came from a woman between 50 and 59 years old with acute COVID-19.

The DNA of the CDR3 is TGTGCCAGCATCCCCCCCCTTTTCAATGAGCAGTTCTTC. The encoded protein is CASIPPLFNEQFF. The V and J genes are TRBV2 and TRBJ2-1; the D is unclear. The V gene's germline CDR1 is SNHLY and CDR2 FYNNEI. V was cut by 7 bases and J by 6 bases, with 13 bases left in between. This CDR3 is built from 13 residues.

The CDR3 DNA is TGTGCCACCAAAGAGTCAGGGGTCTATAGCAATCAGCCCCAGCATTTT. Protein sequence: CATKESGVYSNQPQHF. The V and J genes are TRBV15 and TRBJ1-5; TRBD1 is a possible D gene (6 bases). Germline V gene lookup returns CDR1 LNHNV and CDR2 YYDKDF (reference sequence). This CDR3 has 16 residues. V was trimmed by 7 bases and J by 0 bases, leaving 16 bases between them.

The V and J genes are TRBV6-2 or TRBV6-3 and TRBJ2-5; the D gene is possibly TRBD2 (7 bases). Trimming removed 2 bases at V and 5 bases at J, with 21 bases between. The CDR3 is 17 residues long. Germline values: CDR1 MNHEY, CDR2 SVGEGT. CDR3 nucleotides: TGTGCCAGCAGTTACGGGAGGGGGGACCTATTCCAGGAGACCCAGTACTTC. Translating it yields CASSYGRGDLFQETQYF.

This clone was found a few times. The V call is TRBV7-8, the J call TRBJ1-2; D gene ambiguous. Germline V gene data show CDR1 as SGHVS and CDR2 as FQNEAQ. Trimming took 2 bases from V and 1 from J, leaving 20 bases between them. The CDR3 length is 18 residues. The CDR3 DNA follows: TGTGCCAGCAGCTTATTTCCGGGCACCCTGGGAGTTAACTATGGCTACACCTTC. The encoded protein is CASSLFPGTLGVNYGYTF. The variable domain in full, with the rest retrieved from reference TRBV7-8 and TRBJ1-2, is GAGVSQSPRYKVAKRGQDVALRCDPISGHVSLFWYQQALGQGPEFLTYFQNEAQLDKSGLPSDRFFAERPEGSVSTLKIQRTQQEDSAVYLCASSLFPGTLGVNYGYTFGSGTRLTVV.

The chain joins TRBV14 to TRBJ2-7, with 9 bases lining up with TRBD1. The trim removed 6 bases at V and 1 base at J, leaving 4 bases unmatched. Germline V gives CDR1 SGHDN, CDR2 FVKESK. The CDR3 consists of 14 residues. The DNA of the CDR3 is TGTGCCAGCAGAGGGACAGGGACATCCTACGAGCAGTACTTC. As protein: CASRGTGTSYEQYF.

V is TRBV5-5 and J is TRBJ1-3; the D gene is possibly TRBD1 (5 bases). V lost 4 bases to trimming and J lost 1 base, with 6 bases between them. The CDR3 is 13 residues long. Germline V gene lookup returns CDR1 SGHKS and CDR2 YYEKEE (reference sequence). The CDR3 DNA reads TGTGCCAGCAGCCAGGGATCTGGAAACACCATATATTTT. The encoded protein is CASSQGSGNTIYF.

This chain uses TRBV15 with TRBJ1-4, with TRBD1 as a possible D gene (5 bases). The CDR3 is made up of 17 amino acids. CDR1 LNHNV and CDR2 YYDKDF come from the germline V gene (reference sequence). V was cut by 3 bases and J by 8 bases, with 22 bases left in between. The CDR3 spells CATSREDVGEVEEKLFF. In nucleotides, the CDR3 is TGTGCCACCAGCAGGGAAGATGTAGGGGAGGTAGAAGAAAAACTGTTTTTT.

The chain is built from TRBV11-3 and TRBJ2-2; D perhaps matches TRBD1 (5 bases). Germline V gene lookup returns CDR1 SGHNT and CDR2 YENEEA. V was cut by 5 bases and J by 6 bases, with 10 bases left in between. This CDR3 is built from 13 residues. The CDR3 reads CASSPRGAGELFF. The CDR3, as DNA: TGTGCCAGCAGCCCAAGGGGTGCCGGGGAGCTGTTTTTT.

This clone was counted a single time. The J gene is TRBJ1-4, the V gene TRBV7-6; the match to TRBD1 covers 8 bases. This CDR3 contains 15 residues. The germline V gene has CDR1 SGHVS and CDR2 FNYEAQ. J gave up 7 bases and V 3 bases, and 7 bases lay outside the gene matches. The CDR3 nucleotides read TGTGCCAGCAGCTTGACACAGGGGGAGGGTGAAAAACTGTTTTTT. This encodes CASSLTQGEGEKLFF.

The V gene is TRBV7-2, the J gene TRBJ1-5; TRBD1 agrees at 9 bases. Germline-derived CDR1 and CDR2 are SGHTA and FQGNSA. Germline trimming cut 5 bases from V and 1 base from J; bases unmatched to any gene: 3. The length of the CDR3 is 15 residues. This CDR3 is CASSRTGGSNQPQHF. DNA for the CDR3: TGTGCCAGCAGCCGTACAGGGGGCAGCAATCAGCCCCAGCATTTT.

This chain links TRBV30 with TRBJ2-3; D remains ambiguous. Germline-derived CDR1 and CDR2 are GTSNPN and SVGIG (reference sequence). The V end was cut by 0 bases, the J end by 4 bases, with 8 bases between. The CDR3 totals 13 residues. CDR3 DNA: TGTGCCTGGAGTGTTGGCGGCCCAGATACGCAGTATTTT. It specifies CAWSVGGPDTQYF. The variable domain in full, completed from reference TRBV30 and TRBJ2-3, reads SQTIHQWPATLVQPVGSPLSLECTVEGTSNPNLYWYRQAAGRGLQLLFYSVGIGQISSEVPQNLSASRPQDRQFILSSKKLLLSDSGFYLCAWSVGGPDTQYFGPGTRLTVL.

The V call is TRBV29-1, the J call TRBJ2-5; possibly TRBD1 for D (6 bases). The CDR3 runs 13 residues. The germline V gene has CDR1 SQVTM and CDR2 ANQGSEA. With 3 bases removed from V and 5 bases from J, the gap between germline ends came to 13 bases. In DNA form, the CDR3 reads TGCAGCGTTGAGTATACAGGGCCGGAGACCCAGTACTTC. Its protein product is CSVEYTGPETQYF.

This chain links TRBV18 with TRBJ2-1, with 9 bases aligning to TRBD2. The V and J ends lost 6 bases and 15 bases, in that order; junction bases with no gene match: 12. This CDR3 has 13 amino acids. Germline V CDR1 and CDR2: KGHSH, LQKENI. CDR3 nucleotides: TGTGCCAGCTCTCCTGCGGGGGGGCAGGGCCCGTTCTTC. Translated: CASSPAGGQGPFF.

The chain has TRBV5-1 and TRBJ1-4; D uncertain. V lost 6 bases, J lost 10 bases, and 19 bases lay in between. The CDR3 spans 14 residues. Looked up from germline, CDR1 is SGHRS and CDR2 is YFSETQ. DNA for the CDR3: TGCGCCAGCATCGACACCCCAGGCTCCGGAAAACTGTTTTTT. This gives the protein CASIDTPGSGKLFF.

The V call is TRBV27, the J call TRBJ1-5; possible D gene TRBD1, 5 bases. Germline CDR1 is MNHEY and CDR2 is SMNVEV (reference sequence). This CDR3 comprises 13 residues. Trimming shortened V by 5 bases and J by 7 bases, and 12 bases separated the two germline ends. CDR3 loop: CASSPLQGQPQHF. In DNA form, the CDR3 reads TGTGCCAGCAGTCCGCTGCAGGGACAGCCCCAGCATTTT.

Comments on this clone: At the DNA level, this CDR3 is encoded by other sequences in the same sample as well. The chain has TRBV5-1 and TRBJ2-5; 7 bases are a match to TRBD1. Germline trimming cut 4 bases from V and 1 base from J; bases unmatched to any gene: 4. This CDR3 spans 14 amino acids. The germline V gene encodes CDR1 SGHRS and CDR2 YFSETQ. CDR3 in DNA: TGCGCCAGCAGCCTCGGGACAGTCCAAGAGACCCAGTACTTC. The encoded protein is CASSLGTVQETQYF.

V is TRBV19 and J is TRBJ1-5; maybe TRBD1 (5 bases). The V gene's germline CDR1 is LNHDA and CDR2 SQIVND (reference sequence). CDR3 size: 15 residues. V was pared by 10 bases and J by 1 base, with 17 bases between. In DNA, the CDR3 is TGTGCCACCATGGGGCAGGGCCTAAGCAATCAGCCCCAGCATTTT. Residues: CATMGQGLSNQPQHF. Full variable domain (outside the CDR3, taken from reference TRBV19 and TRBJ1-5): DGGITQSPKYLFRKEGQNVTLSCEQNLNHDAMYWYRQDPGQGLRLIYYSQIVNDFQKGDIAEGYSVSREKKESFPLTVTSAQKNPTAFYLCATMGQGLSNQPQHFGDGTRLSIL.

This clone was observed a single time. The J gene is TRBJ1-1, the V gene TRBV27; D gene ambiguous. Germline CDR1 reads MNHEY; CDR2 reads SMNVEV (reference sequence). The CDR3 length is 12 residues. V was shortened by 5 bases and J by 8 bases, with 12 bases between the two germline ends. The CDR3 here is CASSGQIGEAFF. As DNA, the CDR3 is TGTGCCAGCAGTGGCCAAATCGGGGAAGCTTTCTTT.

The gene calls are TRBV18 and TRBJ1-4; 8 nucleotides match TRBD1. CDR3 length: 15 residues. Germline V gene lookup returns CDR1 KGHSH and CDR2 LQKENI. Trimming cost V 3 bases and J 5 bases; bases outside gene matches: 5. As DNA, the CDR3 is TGTGCCAGCTCACCTAACCGACAGGGGAATGAAAAACTGTTTTTT. It translates to CASSPNRQGNEKLFF.

This chain joins TRBV7-2 and TRBJ1-2; TRBD1 matches at 9 bases. The ends lost 3 bases at V and 3 bases at J; junction bases unmatched: 2. Per germline, CDR1 SGHTA and CDR2 FQGNSA. The CDR3 is 14 residues long. CDR3 in amino acids: CASSFGQGYYGYTF. The CDR3 region has the DNA TGTGCCAGCAGCTTCGGACAGGGGTACTATGGCTACACCTTC.

The chain employs TRBV2 and TRBJ2-7, with 8 bases lining up with TRBD1. The CDR3 spans 15 residues. Germline V gives CDR1 SNHLY, CDR2 FYNNEI. V lost 7 bases to trimming and J lost 3 bases; unmatched junction nucleotides: 11. CDR3 nucleotide sequence: TGTGCCAGCACCCTGACCGGGACAGGTCTCTACGAGCAGTACTTC. Residues: CASTLTGTGLYEQYF.

This clone has a single count. V is TRBV28 and J is TRBJ2-1, with 11 bases fitting TRBD1. V shed 5 bases and J 6 bases; nucleotides not matched to a gene: 6. CDR1 MDHEN and CDR2 SYDVKM come from the germline V gene. The CDR3 spans 15 residues. CDR3 nucleotides: TGTGCCAGCAGTCCGGGGGGGACAGGGGGCAATGAGCAGTTCTTC. Amino acids: CASSPGGTGGNEQFF. The full variable domain, its missing parts supplied by reference TRBV28 and TRBJ2-1, is DVKVTQSSRYLVKRTGEKVFLECVQDMDHENMFWYRQDPGLGLRLIYFSYDVKMKEKGDIPEGYSVSREKKERFSLILESASTNQTSMYLCASSPGGTGGNEQFFGPGTRLTVL.

This clone was seen only once. The chain links TRBV4-2 to TRBJ2-7; TRBD2 matches at 12 bases. V shed 0 bases and J 4 bases; nucleotides not matched to a gene: 7. CDR3 size: 17 residues. Germline-derived CDR1 and CDR2 are LGHNA and YNFKEQ. CDR3 loop: CASSQEGLAGGLYEQYF. Here the CDR3 DNA reads TGTGCCAGCAGCCAAGAGGGCCTAGCGGGAGGGCTTTACGAGCAGTACTTC.

The genes are TRBV6-5 and TRBJ2-7; TRBD1 is a possible D gene (6 bases). The V end lost 6 bases, the J end lost 1 base, and 13 bases lay between the germline ends. Germline V gene lookup returns CDR1 MNHEY and CDR2 SVGAGI. The CDR3 totals 14 residues. CDR3 bases: TGTGCCAGCAGCCCACAGGGACCATCCTACGAGCAGTACTTC. Protein: CASSPQGPSYEQYF.

This clone was counted once. This rearrangement joins TRBV6-9 to TRBJ1-4; a possible D gene is TRBD1 (5 bases). Trimming pared 3 bases from V and 4 bases from J, leaving 12 bases between. The CDR3 consists of 15 residues. CDR1 MNHGY and CDR2 SVAAGI come from the germline V gene. CDR3 sequence: CASSYRTSLNEKLFF. The CDR3 DNA reads TGTGCCAGCAGTTACCGGACAAGCCTTAATGAAAAACTGTTTTTT.

The J gene is TRBJ1-1, the V gene TRBV19; perhaps TRBD1 as D (5 bases). Germline CDR1 and CDR2: LNHDA and SQIVND (reference sequence). V lost 5 bases, J lost 4 bases, and 20 bases lay in between. The CDR3 runs to 16 residues. CDR3 in DNA: TGTGCCAGTAGTTCCCTCGGAGGGGAAACCGGCACTGAAGCTTTCTTT. It translates to CASSSLGGETGTEAFF.

The rearrangement uses TRBV5-1 and TRBJ2-1; 13 nucleotides match TRBD2. The V and J ends lost 3 bases and 9 bases, in that order; junction bases with no gene match: 3. CDR1 and CDR2 from the germline V gene are SGHRS and YFSETQ. This CDR3 is 14 amino acids long. The CDR3 nucleotides read TGCGCCAGCAGCTCCAGGACTAGCGGGAGTGAGCAGTTCTTC. This sequence encodes CASSSRTSGSEQFF.